This TCR beta chain was recorded in a study of T cells in Graves' hyperthyroidism and ophthalmopathy (dated by TCRdb to the late 2010s). Regarding the complete study: Peripheral blood samples were taken at initial diagnosis, before any treatment was given. To identify distinguishing TCR V-J signatures, a discovery cohort of 90 to 100 patients was used, comprising 43 with Graves' ophthalmopathy and some 57 with stable Graves' hyperthyroidism. The paper describes TCR Vbeta CDR3 sequencing of 120 to 150 peripheral blood samples, made up of under 50 ophthalmopathy patients, roughly 80 hyperthyroidism patients and roughly 17 progressor patients. The 100 discovery patients were randomly split 7:3 into training and test sets. Thyroid tissue and blood T-cell repertoires from six Graves' hyperthyroidism patients were also compared in the study. After blood sampling, hyperthyroidism patients were treated with methimazole at a starting dose of 30 mg daily, and ophthalmopathy patients were treated with high-dose intravenous methylprednisolone. Whether ophthalmopathy could be predicted prospectively was tested in an independent validation cohort made up of some 20 hyperthyroidism patients plus 17 patients who later progressed to ophthalmopathy.

The full study reports these points: Most expanded thyroid clonotypes (frequency above 0.001) were also detected in blood, suggesting blood repertoires may reflect thyroid immune responses. In cross-validation, a model built on a 13 V-J signature told ophthalmopathy apart from stable hyperthyroidism with over 85% sensitivity and around 81% specificity, and in testing the same model reached 80%/75%. No statistical method was used to set the sample size in advance, and investigators knew the group allocation. In validation, the model predicted progression to ophthalmopathy with approximately 70% sensitivity and about 72% specificity, a median of approximately 6.7 months before onset.

Turning to this clonotype: The antigen it binds to is not known. Base quality data are lacking; no much larger clone is found one base away.

The TCR beta CDR3 regions were amplified from the RNA transcripts. The first round of RT-PCR for the TCR CDR3 was performed with the HTBI primer set and the Qiagen OneStep RT-PCR kit. A second multiplex PCR round built the libraries, followed by size selection and purification. Paired-end sequencing of the libraries was performed with 100 bp reads on an Illumina HiSeq2000. The authors processed their data as follows. Raw data were processed with SOAPnuke, discarding reads with adapters, uncalled bases, mean Phred below 15, or no exact constant-primer or identifier match. COPE v1.2.5 was used to merge the high-quality paired reads, and each unique nucleotide sequence was defined as a clonotype. MiTCR v1.1 was used to align the clonotypes against IMGT TRBV, TRBD and TRBJ reference segments. Only V-J combinations with frequency above 0.0001, covering 99% to 99.2% of repertoires, were analysed. A TCS score was defined as the ratio of F50 (clonal expansion) to E x V (chaos), with BLOSUM62-based TCRdist applied between CDR3 peptides within each V-J. Welch's t-statistics and random forest reduced 450 to 600 V-J features to some 14, which were used in a naive Bayes classifier (R e1071). TCRdb reanalyzed the raw reads on its own, using fastp at Q25 for trimming and MiXCR for clone calling, and kept in-frame beta chains. Rows with a matching CDR3 protein are joined into one entry that keeps the most common DNA and genes. The V and J calls shown here were made by TCRdb, not taken from the authors' results. Counted in this sample were hundreds of thousands of distinct CDR3 sequences; approximately 25% of them appeared once. The ten top clones hold about 70% of the sample.

V lost 1 base and J lost 9 bases, and the count of bases not matched to a germline gene is 10. The CDR3, cysteine through phenylalanine, is 17 amino acids long. The sequence is cut down to CDR3 DNA, 51 bases in frame from base 1. CDR1 and CDR2 were assigned from the germline V gene (reference sequence) as LNHNV and YYDKDF. Stable Graves' hyperthyroidism was defined as no progression to ophthalmopathy during 18 months of follow-up. Hyperthyroidism patients were aged 18 to 65 years and newly diagnosed, with disease duration of less than 2 months. Patients with uncontrolled infections, other autoimmune diseases, pregnancy or lactation were excluded. Diagnoses relied on clinical symptoms, serum thyroxine and TRAb, thyroid ultrasound and orbital computed tomography. Ficoll-Paque density gradient centrifugation was used to isolate PBMCs from approximately 10 ml of fresh peripheral blood. Trizol reagent was used to extract total RNA, and RNA quality was then checked on an Agilent 2100 Bioanalyzer.

The TCR sequence derives from a man aged 45-60 years with Graves' hyperthyroidism. This sequence uses TRBV15 and TRBJ2-1, with TRBD2 identical over 12 junction bases. Sequenced input: blood. The CDR3 loop reads CATSRGSTSGSLAEQFF. The bases are TGTGCCACCAGCAGAGGGTCGACTAGCGGGAGCCTTGCTGAGCAGTTCTTC.